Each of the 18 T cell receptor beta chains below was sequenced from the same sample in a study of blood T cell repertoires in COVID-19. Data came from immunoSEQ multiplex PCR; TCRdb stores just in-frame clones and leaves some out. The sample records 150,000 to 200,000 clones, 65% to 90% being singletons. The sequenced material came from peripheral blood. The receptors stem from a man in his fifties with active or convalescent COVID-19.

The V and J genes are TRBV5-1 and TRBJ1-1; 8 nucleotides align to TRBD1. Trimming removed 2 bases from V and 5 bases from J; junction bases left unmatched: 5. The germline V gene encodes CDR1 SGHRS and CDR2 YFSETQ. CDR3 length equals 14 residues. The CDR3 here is CASSLGTGETEAFF. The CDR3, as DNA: TGCGCCAGCAGCTTAGGGACAGGAGAAACTGAAGCTTTCTTT. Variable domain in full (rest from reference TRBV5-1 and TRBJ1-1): KAGVTQTPRYLIKTRGQQVTLSCSPISGHRSVSWYQQTPGQGLQFLFEYFSETQRNKGNFPGRFSGRQFSNSRSEMNVSTLELGDSALYLCASSLGTGETEAFFGQGTRLTVV.

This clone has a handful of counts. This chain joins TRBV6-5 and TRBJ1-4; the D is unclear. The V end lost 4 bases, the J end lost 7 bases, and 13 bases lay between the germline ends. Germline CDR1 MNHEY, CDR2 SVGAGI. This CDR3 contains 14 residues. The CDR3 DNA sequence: TGTGCCAGCAGTTTAAGCCGTTTGAGTGAAAAACTGTTTTTT. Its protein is CASSLSRLSEKLFF.

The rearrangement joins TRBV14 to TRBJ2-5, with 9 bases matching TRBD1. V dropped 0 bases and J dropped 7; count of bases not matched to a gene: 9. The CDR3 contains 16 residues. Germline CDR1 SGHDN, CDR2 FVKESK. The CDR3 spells CASSQETGRQGGTQYF. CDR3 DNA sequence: TGTGCCAGCAGCCAAGAAACGGGCAGACAGGGGGGGACCCAGTACTTC.

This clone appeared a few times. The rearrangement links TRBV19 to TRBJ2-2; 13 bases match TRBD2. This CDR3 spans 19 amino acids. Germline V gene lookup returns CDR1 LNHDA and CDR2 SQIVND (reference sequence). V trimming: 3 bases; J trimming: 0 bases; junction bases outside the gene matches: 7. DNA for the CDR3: TGTGCCAGTAGTATGATGGGACTAGCGGGGATTTCGAACACCGGGGAGCTGTTTTTT. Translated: CASSMMGLAGISNTGELFF.

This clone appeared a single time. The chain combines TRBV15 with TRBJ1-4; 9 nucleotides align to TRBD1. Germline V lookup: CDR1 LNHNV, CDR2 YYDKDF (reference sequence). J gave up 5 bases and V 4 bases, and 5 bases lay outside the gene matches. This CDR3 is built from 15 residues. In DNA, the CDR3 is TGTGCCACCAGCAATCCGGGACAGGGAAATGAAAAACTGTTTTTT. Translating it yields CATSNPGQGNEKLFF.

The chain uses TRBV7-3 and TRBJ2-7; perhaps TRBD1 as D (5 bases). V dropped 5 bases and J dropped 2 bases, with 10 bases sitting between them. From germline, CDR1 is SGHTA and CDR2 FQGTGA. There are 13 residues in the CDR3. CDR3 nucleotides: TGTGCCAGCAGCCCAGGGCAAACCTACGAGCAGTACTTC. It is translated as CASSPGQTYEQYF.

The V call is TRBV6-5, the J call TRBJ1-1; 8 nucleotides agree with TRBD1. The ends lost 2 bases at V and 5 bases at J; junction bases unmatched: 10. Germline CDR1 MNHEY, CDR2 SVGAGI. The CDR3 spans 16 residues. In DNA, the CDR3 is TGTGCCAGCAGTTACCTTGGTGTCCAGGGGGCAACTGAAGCTTTCTTT. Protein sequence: CASSYLGVQGATEAFF.

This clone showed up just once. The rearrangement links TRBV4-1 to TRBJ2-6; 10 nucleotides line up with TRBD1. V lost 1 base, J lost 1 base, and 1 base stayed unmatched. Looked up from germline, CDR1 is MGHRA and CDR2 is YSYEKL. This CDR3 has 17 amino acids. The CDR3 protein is CASSQGTGGSGANVLTF. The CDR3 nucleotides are TGCGCCAGCAGCCAAGGGACAGGGGGTTCTGGGGCCAACGTCCTGACTTTC.

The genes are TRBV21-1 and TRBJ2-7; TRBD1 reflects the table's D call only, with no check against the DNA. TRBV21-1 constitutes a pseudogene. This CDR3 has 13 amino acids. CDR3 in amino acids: CANPGTASYEQYF. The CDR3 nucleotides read TGTGCTAACCCCGGGACAGCCTCCTACGAGCAGTACTTC.

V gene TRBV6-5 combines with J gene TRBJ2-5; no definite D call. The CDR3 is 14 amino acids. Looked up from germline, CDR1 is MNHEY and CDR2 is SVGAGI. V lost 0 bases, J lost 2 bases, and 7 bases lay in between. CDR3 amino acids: CASSYSPVQETQYF. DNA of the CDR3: TGTGCCAGCAGTTACTCCCCGGTTCAAGAGACCCAGTACTTC.

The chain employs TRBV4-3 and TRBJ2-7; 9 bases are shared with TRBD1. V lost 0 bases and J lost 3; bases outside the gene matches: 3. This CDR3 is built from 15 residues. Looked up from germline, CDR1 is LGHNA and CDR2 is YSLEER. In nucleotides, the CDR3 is TGCGCCAGCAGCCAAGACGGGACAGGGTTCTACGAGCAGTACTTC. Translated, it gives CASSQDGTGFYEQYF.

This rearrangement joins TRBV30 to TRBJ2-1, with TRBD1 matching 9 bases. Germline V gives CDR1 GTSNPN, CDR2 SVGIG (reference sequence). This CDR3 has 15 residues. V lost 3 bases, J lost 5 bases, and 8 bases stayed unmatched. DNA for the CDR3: TGTGCCTGGAGGGGGGATGGGACAGGGAACAATGAGCAGTTCTTC. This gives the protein CAWRGDGTGNNEQFF.

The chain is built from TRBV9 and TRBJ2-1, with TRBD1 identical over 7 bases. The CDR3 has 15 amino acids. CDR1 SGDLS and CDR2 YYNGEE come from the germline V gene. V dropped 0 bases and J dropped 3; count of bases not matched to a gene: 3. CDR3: CASSVAQGDYNEQFF. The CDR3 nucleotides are TGTGCCAGCAGCGTAGCTCAGGGGGACTACAATGAGCAGTTCTTC. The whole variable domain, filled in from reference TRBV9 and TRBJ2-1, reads DSGVTQTPKHLITATGQRVTLRCSPRSGDLSVYWYQQSLDQGLQFLIQYYNGEERAKGNILERFSAQQFPDLHSELNLSSLELGDSALYFCASSVAQGDYNEQFFGPGTRLTVL.

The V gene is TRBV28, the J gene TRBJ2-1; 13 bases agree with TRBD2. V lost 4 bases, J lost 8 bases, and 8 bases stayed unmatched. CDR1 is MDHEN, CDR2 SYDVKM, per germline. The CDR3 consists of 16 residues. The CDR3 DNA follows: TGTGCCAGCAGTTCACCCGGGACTAGCGGGGCGGATGAGCAGTTCTTC. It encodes CASSSPGTSGADEQFF.

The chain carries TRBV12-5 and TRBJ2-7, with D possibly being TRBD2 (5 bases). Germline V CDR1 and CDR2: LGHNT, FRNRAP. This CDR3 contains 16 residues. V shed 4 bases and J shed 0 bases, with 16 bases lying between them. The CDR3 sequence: CASGSPTDDYSYEQYF. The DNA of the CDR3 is TGTGCTAGTGGTTCGCCCACGGACGACTACTCCTACGAGCAGTACTTC.

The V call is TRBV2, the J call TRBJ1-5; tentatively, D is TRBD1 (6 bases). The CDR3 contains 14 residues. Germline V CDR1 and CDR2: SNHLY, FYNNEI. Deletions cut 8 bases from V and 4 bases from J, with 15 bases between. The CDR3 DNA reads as TGTGCCAGCGATCTTCTCGGGACAAATCAGCCCCAGCATTTT. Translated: CASDLLGTNQPQHF. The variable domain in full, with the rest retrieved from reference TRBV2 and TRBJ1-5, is EPEVTQTPSHQVTQMGQEVILRCVPISNHLYFYWYRQILGQKVEFLVSFYNNEISEKSEIFDDQFSVERPDGSNFTLKIRSTKLEDSAMYFCASDLLGTNQPQHFGDGTRLSIL.

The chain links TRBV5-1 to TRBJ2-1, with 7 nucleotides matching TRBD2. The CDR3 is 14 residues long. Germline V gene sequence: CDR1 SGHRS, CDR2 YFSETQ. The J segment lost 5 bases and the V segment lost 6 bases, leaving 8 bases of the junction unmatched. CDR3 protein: CASTPGLINNEQFF. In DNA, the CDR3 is TGCGCCAGCACCCCGGGACTAATAAACAATGAGCAGTTCTTC.

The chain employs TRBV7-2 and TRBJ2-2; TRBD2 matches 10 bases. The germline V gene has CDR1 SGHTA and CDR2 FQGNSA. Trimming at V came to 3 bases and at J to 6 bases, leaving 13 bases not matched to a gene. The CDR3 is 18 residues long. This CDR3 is CASSFPGASGRSAGELFF. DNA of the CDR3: TGTGCCAGCAGCTTCCCCGGAGCTAGCGGGAGATCTGCCGGGGAGCTGTTTTTT.